What follows are 2 T cell receptor beta chains derived from one specimen sequenced in a study of blood T cell repertoires in COVID-19. Sequencing was performed with immunoSEQ multiplex PCR; in TCRdb, only in-frame clones are kept and a portion is missing. The sample consists of 270,000 or so clones, 86% of them appearing once. The source material was peripheral blood. The receptors were gathered from a man aged 40-49 years with active or convalescent COVID-19.

The chain is built from TRBV5-1 and TRBJ1-2; D unclear. Deletions cut 2 bases from V and 2 bases from J, with 7 bases between. This CDR3 has 13 residues. Germline V gene sequence: CDR1 SGHRS, CDR2 YFSETQ. CDR3: CASSFPGNYGYTF. DNA of the CDR3: TGCGCCAGCAGCTTCCCGGGGAACTATGGCTACACCTTC.

The chain is built from TRBV28 and TRBJ2-2, with TRBD2 identical over 14 bases. The CDR3 is made up of 21 amino acids. V trimming: 3 bases; J trimming: 8 bases; junction bases outside the gene matches: 20. From germline, CDR1 is MDHEN and CDR2 SYDVKM. For the CDR3, the DNA is TGTGCCAGCAGTTTCTACACCCTAAGGCGACTAGCGGGGGGGCCCAGAGGGGAGCTGTTTTTT. Protein: CASSFYTLRRLAGGPRGELFF. The whole variable domain, filled in from reference TRBV28 and TRBJ2-2, reads DVKVTQSSRYLVKRTGEKVFLECVQDMDHENMFWYRQDPGLGLRLIYFSYDVKMKEKGDIPEGYSVSREKKERFSLILESASTNQTSMYLCASSFYTLRRLAGGPRGELFFGEGSRLTVL.